This TCR beta chain was observed in a study of cytomegalovirus exposure and HLA in healthy donors. With 60 Vbeta and 13 Jbeta primers, the PCR was carried out. Libraries were prepared by immunoSEQ multiplex PCR; TCRdb keeps only in-frame clonotypes and omits some of them. The sample carries fewer than 140,000 clones, 65% to 80% recorded once. This sequence was found in a woman between 50 and 59 years old in good health and CMV-seropositive. The sample consisted of PBMCs.

The CDR3 reads CASSQDYYTDTQYF. In nucleotides, the CDR3 is TGTGCCAGCAGCCAGGATTATTACACAGATACGCAGTATTTT. The chain links TRBV6-5 to TRBJ2-3; D not resolved. The germline V and J ends were trimmed by 6 bases and 2 bases, with 12 bases remaining between them. CDR1 and CDR2 (germline): MNHEY, SVGAGI. The CDR3 loop spans 14 amino acids.